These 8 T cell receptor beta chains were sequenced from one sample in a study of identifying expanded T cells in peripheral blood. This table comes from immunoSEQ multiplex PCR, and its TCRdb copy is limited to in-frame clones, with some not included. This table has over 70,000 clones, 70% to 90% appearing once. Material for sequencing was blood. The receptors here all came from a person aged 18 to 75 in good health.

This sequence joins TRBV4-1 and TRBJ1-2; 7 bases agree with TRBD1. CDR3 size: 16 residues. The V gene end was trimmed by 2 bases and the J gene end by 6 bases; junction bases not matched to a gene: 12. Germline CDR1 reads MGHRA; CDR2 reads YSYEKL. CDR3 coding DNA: TGCGCCAGCAGCCAACTCCCGACAGGGACTTGGGATGGCTACACCTTC. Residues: CASSQLPTGTWDGYTF.

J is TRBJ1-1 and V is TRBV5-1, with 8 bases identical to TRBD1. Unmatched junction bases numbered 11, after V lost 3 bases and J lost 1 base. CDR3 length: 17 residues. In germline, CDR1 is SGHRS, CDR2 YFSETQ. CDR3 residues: CASSSQPPDRANTEAFF. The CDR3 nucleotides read TGCGCCAGCAGCTCCCAACCTCCGGACAGGGCGAACACTGAAGCTTTCTTT. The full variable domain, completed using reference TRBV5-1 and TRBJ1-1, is KAGVTQTPRYLIKTRGQQVTLSCSPISGHRSVSWYQQTPGQGLQFLFEYFSETQRNKGNFPGRFSGRQFSNSRSEMNVSTLELGDSALYLCASSSQPPDRANTEAFFGQGTRLTVV.

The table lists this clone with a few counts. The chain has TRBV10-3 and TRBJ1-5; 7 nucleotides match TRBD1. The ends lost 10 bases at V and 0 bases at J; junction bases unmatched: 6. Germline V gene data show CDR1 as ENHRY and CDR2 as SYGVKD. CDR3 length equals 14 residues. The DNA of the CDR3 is TGTGCCACTTCGACAGGGAATAGCAATCAGCCCCAGCATTTT. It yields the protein CATSTGNSNQPQHF.

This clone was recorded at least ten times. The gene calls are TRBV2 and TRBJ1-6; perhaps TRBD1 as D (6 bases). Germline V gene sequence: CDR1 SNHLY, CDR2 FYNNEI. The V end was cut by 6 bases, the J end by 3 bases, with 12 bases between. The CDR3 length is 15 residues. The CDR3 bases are TGTGCCAGCAGGGGACAAGCTGGCTATAATTCACCCCTCCACTTT. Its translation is CASRGQAGYNSPLHF.

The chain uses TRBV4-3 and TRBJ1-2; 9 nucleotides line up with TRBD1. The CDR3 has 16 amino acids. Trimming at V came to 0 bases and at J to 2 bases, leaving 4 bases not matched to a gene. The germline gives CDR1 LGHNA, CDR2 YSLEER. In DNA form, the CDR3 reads TGCGCCAGCAGCCAAGATCCCGGACAGGGGAACTATGGCTACACCTTC. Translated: CASSQDPGQGNYGYTF.

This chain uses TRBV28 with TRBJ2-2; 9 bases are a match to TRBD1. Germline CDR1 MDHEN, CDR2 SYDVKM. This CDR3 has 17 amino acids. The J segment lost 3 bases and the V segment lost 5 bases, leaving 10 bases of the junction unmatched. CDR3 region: CASSGQGFVEDTGELFF. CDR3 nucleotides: TGTGCCAGCAGTGGACAGGGGTTCGTGGAGGACACCGGGGAGCTGTTTTTT.

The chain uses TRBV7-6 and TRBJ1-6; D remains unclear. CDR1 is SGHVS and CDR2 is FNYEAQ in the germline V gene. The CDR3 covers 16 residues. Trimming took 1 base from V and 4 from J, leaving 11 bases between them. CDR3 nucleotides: TGTGCCAGCAGCTTAGGGGTTGAAGGGTATAATTCACCCCTCCACTTT. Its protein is CASSLGVEGYNSPLHF.

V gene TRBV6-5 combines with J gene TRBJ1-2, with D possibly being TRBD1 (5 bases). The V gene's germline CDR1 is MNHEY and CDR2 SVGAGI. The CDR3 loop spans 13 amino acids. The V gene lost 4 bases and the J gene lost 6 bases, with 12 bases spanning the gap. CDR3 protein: CASSSLDSNGYTF. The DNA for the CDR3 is TGTGCCAGCAGTTCCTTAGACAGTAATGGCTACACCTTC.